This TCR beta chain was captured by sequencing in a study of blood T cell repertoires in COVID-19. About the research overall: COVID-19 samples collected from the United States, Italy and Spain covered acute and convalescent phases.

The study recruited people aged about 18 to 95 years across roughly 23 US areas. V was trimmed by 0 bases and J by 6 bases, leaving 15 bases between them. CDR1 and CDR2 (germline): MGHRA, YSYEKL. The CDR3 totals 16 residues. Clones were sequenced by immunoSEQ multiplex PCR, and TCRdb holds only the in-frame ones, with some missing. The sample holds 270,000 or so clones; roughly 86% are singletons and the top ten take under 3%. This clone was seen just once. The chain carries TRBV4-1 and TRBJ1-5; D may be TRBD1 (5 bases). Input material: PBMCs or T cells enriched from blood (not recorded which). The receptor was derived from a woman under 30 who had recovered from COVID-19. The DNA of the CDR3 is TGCGCCAGCAGCCAAGAACTGCAGGGTGTTGGTCAGCCCCAGCATTTT. Its translation is CASSQELQGVGQPQHF.